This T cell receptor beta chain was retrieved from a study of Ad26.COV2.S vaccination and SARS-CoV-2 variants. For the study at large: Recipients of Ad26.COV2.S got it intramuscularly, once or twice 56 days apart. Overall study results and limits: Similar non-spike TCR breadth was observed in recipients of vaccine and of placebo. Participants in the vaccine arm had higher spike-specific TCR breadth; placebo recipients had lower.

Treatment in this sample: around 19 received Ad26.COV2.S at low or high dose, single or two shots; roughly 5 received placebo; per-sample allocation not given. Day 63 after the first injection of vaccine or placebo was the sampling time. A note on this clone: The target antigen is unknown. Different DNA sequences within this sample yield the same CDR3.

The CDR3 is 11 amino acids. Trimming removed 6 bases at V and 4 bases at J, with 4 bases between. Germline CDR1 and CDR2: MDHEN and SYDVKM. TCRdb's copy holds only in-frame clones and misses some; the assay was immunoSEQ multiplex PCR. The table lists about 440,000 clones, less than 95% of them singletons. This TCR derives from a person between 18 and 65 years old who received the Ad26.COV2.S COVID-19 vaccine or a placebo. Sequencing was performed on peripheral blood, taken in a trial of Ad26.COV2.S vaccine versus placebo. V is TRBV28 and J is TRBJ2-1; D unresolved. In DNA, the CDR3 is TGTGCCAGCAGCTCATACAATGAGCAGTTCTTC. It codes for CASSSYNEQFF. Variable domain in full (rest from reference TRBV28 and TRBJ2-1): DVKVTQSSRYLVKRTGEKVFLECVQDMDHENMFWYRQDPGLGLRLIYFSYDVKMKEKGDIPEGYSVSREKKERFSLILESASTNQTSMYLCASSSYNEQFFGPGTRLTVL.